The entry below gives a single T cell receptor beta chain sequence along with its context. Its antigen is undetermined. The repertoire was sequenced with immunoSEQ multiplex PCR; TCRdb's copy has only in-frame clones and lacks some. The table has fewer than 120,000 clones, roughly 90% seen once; the top ten hold approximately 1.5%. This sample was included in a study of cytomegalovirus exposure and HLA in healthy donors. Notes on the study in general: Rarity marked most TCR sequences, yet some public TCRs occurred in many donors. According to reports, the classifier identified cytomegalovirus status with high specificity and sensitivity. CMV antigen specificity was confirmed in vitro for a few CMV-associated chains.

Germline V gene lookup returns CDR1 ENHRY and CDR2 SYGVKD. Trimming pared 4 bases from V and 7 bases from J, leaving 14 bases between. The CDR3 is 14 amino acids. The sequence was obtained from a woman aged 25 to 39 in good health and CMV-seropositive. Sequencing was carried out using PBMCs. V and J are TRBV10-3 and TRBJ2-1, with D maybe TRBD2 (6 bases). CDR3 residues: CAISVGGVGNEQFF. CDR3 coding DNA: TGTGCCATCAGTGTCGGGGGAGTGGGGAATGAGCAGTTCTTC.